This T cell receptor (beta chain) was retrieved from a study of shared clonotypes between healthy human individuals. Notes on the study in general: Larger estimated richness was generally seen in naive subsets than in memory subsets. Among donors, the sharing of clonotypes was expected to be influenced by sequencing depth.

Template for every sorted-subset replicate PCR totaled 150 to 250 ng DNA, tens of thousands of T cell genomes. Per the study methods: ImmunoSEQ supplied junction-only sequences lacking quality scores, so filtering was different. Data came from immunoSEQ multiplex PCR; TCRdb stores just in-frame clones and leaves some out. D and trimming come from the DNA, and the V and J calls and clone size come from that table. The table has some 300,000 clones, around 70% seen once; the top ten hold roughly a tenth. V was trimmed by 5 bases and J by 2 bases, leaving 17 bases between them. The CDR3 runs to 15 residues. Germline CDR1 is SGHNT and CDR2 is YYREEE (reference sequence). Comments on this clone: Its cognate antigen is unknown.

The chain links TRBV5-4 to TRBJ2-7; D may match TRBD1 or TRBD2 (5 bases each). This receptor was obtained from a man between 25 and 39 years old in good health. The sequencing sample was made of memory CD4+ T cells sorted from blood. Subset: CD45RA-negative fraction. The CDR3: CASRPTGTEAYEQYF. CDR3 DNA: TGTGCCAGCAGGCCGACGGGGACGGAAGCCTACGAGCAGTACTTC. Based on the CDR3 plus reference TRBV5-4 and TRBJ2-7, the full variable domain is ETGVTQSPTHLIKTRGQQVTLRCSSQSGHNTVSWYQQALGQGPQFIFQYYREEENGRGNFPPRFSGLQFPNYSSELNVNALELDDSALYLCASRPTGTEAYEQYFGPGTRLTVT.